This T cell receptor (beta chain) comes out of a study of blood T cell repertoires in COVID-19. V gave up 3 bases and J gave up 2 bases; unmatched junction bases: 6. Germline lookup yields CDR1 SEHNR and CDR2 FQNEAQ (reference sequence). The CDR3 has 16 amino acids. This clone appeared once. Authors' data handling: Amplified reference gene primers provided the basis for estimating nucleated cell counts. TCRdb keeps only in-frame clones here, not all; method: immunoSEQ multiplex PCR. The V and J calls and clone size come from that table; D and trimming were worked out from the DNA. The sample consists of about 120,000 clones, 79% of them appearing once.

The chain recombines TRBV7-9 with TRBJ2-1, with 8 nucleotides matching TRBD2. Source material: peripheral blood. This receptor was obtained from a woman of 80 years or more with acute or convalescent COVID-19. The CDR3 DNA follows: TGTGCCAGCAGCTTCCGAGCGGGAGTTACCTACAATGAGCAGTTCTTC. Translated, it gives CASSFRAGVTYNEQFF. Combining the CDR3 with reference TRBV7-9 and TRBJ2-1 gives the whole variable domain DTGVSQNPRHKITKRGQNVTFRCDPISEHNRLYWYRQTLGQGPEFLTYFQNEAQLEKSRLLSDRFSAERPKGSFSTLEIQRTEQGDSAMYLCASSFRAGVTYNEQFFGPGTRLTVL.